This TCR beta chain was identified in a study of blood T cell repertoires in COVID-19. Study-level information: Nucleic acid was either cDNA or gDNA, and it came from T cells, B-cell-depleted T cells, or PBMCs.

In terms of age and location, participants ranged from roughly 18 to 100 years and lived in fewer than 30 US areas. Categorization into cohorts depended on clinical history that participants reported. Original data processing: Nucleated cell number was recorded as an estimate derived from reference gene primer amplification. TCRdb's copy holds only in-frame clones and misses some; the assay was immunoSEQ multiplex PCR. V and J calls and clone size are copied from that table; D and trimming were computed from the DNA. The sample carries under 500,000 clones, approximately 90% recorded once. What was sequenced was PBMCs or T cells enriched from blood (not recorded which). The source of this sequence is a woman aged 18-29 years with acute COVID-19.

The CDR3 nucleotides read TGTGCCAGCAGCCTCCGGGACTCCATCAATGAGCAGTTCTTC. Protein: CASSLRDSINEQFF. This chain connects TRBV7-6 to TRBJ2-1; D is perhaps TRBD2 (6 bases). Trimming left V 5 bases short and J 6 bases short, with 14 bases between. In germline, CDR1 is SGHVS, CDR2 FNYEAQ. The CDR3 contains 14 residues.